This paragraph reports one TCR beta chain. Its cognate antigen is unknown. This sample stems from a study of somatic mutations in cytotoxic T cells in rheumatoid arthritis. Study summary: Several of the V beta antibody-stained T-cell populations were flow-sorted at nearly 100% purity; V beta1+ cells were among them and were sequenced for TCRB.

The data were produced by immunoSEQ multiplex PCR, yet TCRdb's version contains in-frame clones alone and is incomplete. The sample comprises some 9,600 clones, 80% to 95% of which are singletons, and roughly 13% rests with the top ten. Trimming at V came to 0 bases and at J to 3 bases, leaving 7 bases not matched to a gene. The CDR3 has 17 amino acids. Germline lookup yields CDR1 SGHNT and CDR2 YYREEE (reference sequence). General study results and limits: With age, CD8+ clonality increased in rheumatoid arthritis patients, whereas no such increase appeared in healthy controls.

The sample taken for sequencing was CD8+ T cells sorted from blood. This sequence was found in a woman between 18 and 29 years old with rheumatoid arthritis. The chain links TRBV5-4 to TRBJ2-3; 10 bases fit TRBD2. CDR3 nucleotide sequence: TGTGCCAGCAGCTTGGGGCTAGCGGGAGTCGGGACAGATACGCAGTATTTT. It yields the protein CASSLGLAGVGTDTQYF.